This T cell receptor beta chain came from a study of STAT5B mutations in CD4+ large granular lymphocyte leukemia. Clones were read by immunoSEQ multiplex PCR, and TCRdb kept only the in-frame ones, dropping some. This sample has 20,000 or so clones, with more than 65% found just once. Study-wide results and caveats: Without HLA matching, higher CD4+ than CD8+ T-LGLL clonality could reflect small sample size. CD4-sorted patient repertoires seemed more clonal than healthy CD4+ repertoires. Over 20% of private leukemic clonotypes occurred rarely in other patients' non-leukemic repertoires.

About this clone: Its antigen is not identified.

Sequenced sample: CD4+ T cells from blood buffy coats. This sequence originates from a human donor in good health.

This CDR3 is CASSQTASRGTDTQYF. CDR3 DNA sequence: TGCGCCAGCAGCCAAACGGCTTCGAGGGGCACAGATACGCAGTATTTT. The chain is built from TRBV4-1 and TRBJ2-3; a weak D match, TRBD2 (5 bases). Trimming shortened V by 2 bases and J by 1 base, and 13 bases separated the two germline ends. Germline V CDR1 and CDR2: MGHRA, YSYEKL. The CDR3 has 16 residues.